The TCR beta chain described here comes from a study of CD8 T cells in ankylosing spondylitis. As regards this clonotype: Its antigen remains unidentified.

Whole-study results and caveats: There were earlier reports of some motif variants in reactive arthritis synovial fluid and blood. Seemingly distinctive of ankylosing spondylitis blood was a TCR beta motif formed by eight highly homologous variants. Significantly higher representation of disease-linked clones was reported for matched ankylosing spondylitis synovial fluid.

TCRdb re-derived calls from the 5' RACE reads in MiXCR, one entry per CDR3 protein. The data contain approximately 150,000 distinct CDR3 sequences, approximately 48% of them singletons. CDR3 length equals 12 residues. Germline V lookup: CDR1 MDHEN, CDR2 SYDVKM. V shed 0 bases and J shed 4 bases, with 1 base lying between them. This sequence was found in a male donor with ankylosing spondylitis. This chain connects TRBV28 to TRBJ2-1; D ambiguous. Sample: synovial fluid, either unsorted or a sorted T cell fraction (not recorded which). The CDR3 nucleotides read TGTGCCAGCAGTTTATGGTACAATGAGCAGTTCTTC. Translation gives CASSLWYNEQFF.